This T cell receptor beta chain derives from a study of cytomegalovirus exposure and HLA in healthy donors. Whole-study results and caveats: Excluded were some V segments that proved indistinguishable, including TRBV6-2 and TRBV6-3. In a later analysis, the majority of CMV-associated beta chains seemingly showed HLA restriction.

The V and J ends lost 6 bases and 5 bases, in that order; junction bases with no gene match: 5. The CDR3 runs 14 residues. In germline, CDR1 is MNHEY, CDR2 SVGAGI. Vbeta (60) and Jbeta (13) primers were used in the PCR. Repertoires were generated with immunoSEQ multiplex PCR, while TCRdb's copy carries only in-frame clones and drops some. Altogether some 150,000 clones are present, roughly four fifths being singletons, with the ten largest covering about 7.4%. For this clone: The antigen remains undetermined.

The chain couples TRBV6-5 to TRBJ2-1; 9 nucleotides line up with TRBD2. The specimen was PBMCs. The sequence came from a woman in her 50s in good health and CMV-seropositive. CDR3 bases: TGTGCCAGCAGCTTAGCGGGAGCTCACAATGAGCAGTTCTTC. Translated, it gives CASSLAGAHNEQFF.